This T cell receptor (beta chain) was found in a study of CD8 T cells in Susac syndrome. Blood CD8+ and CD4+ T cells underwent high-throughput TCR beta sequencing. Controls comprised healthy donors matched for age and sex. While CD8+ and CD4+ T cells were isolated negatively, TEMRA cells were enriched by FACS. Random hexamers were used to reverse transcribe the RNA input (about 0.5 to 1 ug). An immunoSEQ multiplex PCR amplified TCR beta CDR3 over 54 Vbeta and 13 Jbeta. Each CDR3 protein is one row after TCRdb ran MiXCR on the immunoSEQ multiplex PCR reads. The top ten clones hold roughly 0.096% of a sample with approximately 110,000 distinct CDR3 sequences, roughly 95% of them seen once. Trimming cost V 0 bases and J 3 bases; bases outside gene matches: 11. Germline CDR1 DFQATT, CDR2 SNEGSKA (reference sequence). The CDR3 length is 17 residues.

This receptor was obtained from a human donor in good health. Sequenced: CD4+ T cells from PBMCs. The chain uses TRBV20-1 and TRBJ2-1; 7 bases fit TRBD1. The CDR3 is CSARDSGPRGFYNEQFF. CDR3 sequence (DNA): TGCAGTGCTAGAGACTCAGGGCCCAGGGGGTTCTACAATGAGCAGTTCTTC.